This TCR beta chain was retrieved from a study of T-cell reconstitution after alpha-beta-depleted transplantation in children. Unique molecular identifiers were built into the TCRbeta library. TCRdb reprocessed the PCR reads via MiXCR and lists one record per CDR3 protein. The sample lists around 300,000 distinct CDR3 sequences, roughly 25% occurring once. Findings and limits, study-wide: Expanded graft clones, several hundred of them, were reportedly the source of alpha-beta T cells about two months after transplant. At one year after transplant, newly produced T cells mostly accounted for T-cell counts and diversity. Surviving recipient T cells and intrathymic progenitors accounted for some patients' high TCRbeta diversity at day 60.

On this clonotype itself: Its antigen is unidentified.

The CDR3 consists of 13 residues. The V and J ends lost 8 bases and 4 bases, in that order; junction bases with no gene match: 7. CDR1 is MGHRA and CDR2 is YSYEKL in the germline V gene. The TCR was taken from a male patient between 5 and 17 years old who had a stem cell transplant for acute lymphoblastic leukemia, so the T cells may come from the graft donor. This sequence joins TRBV4-1 and TRBJ2-5, with 7 bases that match TRBD2. The sequenced sample was PBMCs, mostly from graft donor cells, obtained 180 days after TCRalphabeta/CD19-depleted stem cell transplant. Here the CDR3 reads CASGRAGTETQYF. DNA for the CDR3: TGCGCCAGCGGAAGAGCGGGAACAGAGACCCAGTACTTC.